Following are 14 T cell receptor beta chains from one sample sequenced in a study of CD4 T cells in relation to SARS-CoV-2 and coronaviruses. The antigens these receptors bind are not known. Profiled with immunoSEQ multiplex PCR; TCRdb holds only in-frame clones, not every one. The repertoire consists of around 40,000 clones, with approximately 80% occurring once and the leading ten covering over 0.95%. Sequencing was carried out using naive CD4+ T cells from PBMCs, cultured in vitro. The subset was: naive CD4+ T cells isolated by negative enrichment. These receptor sequences come from an adult with COVID-19.

The chain couples TRBV4-1 to TRBJ2-4, with 13 bases identical to TRBD2. Germline CDR1 MGHRA, CDR2 YSYEKL. This CDR3 has 18 residues. V lost 2 bases to trimming and J lost 6 bases; unmatched junction nucleotides: 10. The CDR3 protein is CASSQTSGLAGTGNIQYF. In DNA form, the CDR3 reads TGCGCCAGCAGCCAAACCTCGGGACTAGCGGGAACAGGAAACATTCAGTACTTC.

The chain combines TRBV5-6 with TRBJ2-7, with 9 nucleotides matching TRBD1. The germline CDR1 and CDR2 sequences are SGHDT and YYEEEE. The CDR3 totals 16 residues. Unmatched junction bases numbered 7, after V lost 0 bases and J lost 3 bases. This CDR3 reads CASSLVNRDRDYEQYF. CDR3 in DNA: TGTGCCAGCAGCTTGGTTAACCGGGACAGGGACTACGAGCAGTACTTC.

CDR3 in DNA: TGTGCCAGCAGCTTATCCAGAAACATTCAGTACTTC. It yields the protein CASSLSRNIQYF. The V call is TRBV13, the J call TRBJ2-4; no reliable D call. Germline V lookup: CDR1 PRHDT, CDR2 FYEKMQ (reference sequence). Deletions cut 2 bases from V and 6 bases from J, with 5 bases between. The CDR3 contains 12 residues.

On this clone: The same CDR3 is also encoded by other DNA sequences in this sample. J is TRBJ2-7 and V is TRBV7-2; TRBD1 might be the D (6 bases). The CDR3 has 16 amino acids. Trimming removed 1 base at V and 2 bases at J, with 15 bases between. Per germline, CDR1 SGHTA and CDR2 FQGNSA. DNA of the CDR3: TGTGCCAGCAGCTTAGGTGGACAGAGGTTACCCTACGAGCAGTACTTC. Translation gives CASSLGGQRLPYEQYF. Full variable domain (outside the CDR3, taken from reference TRBV7-2 and TRBJ2-7): GAGVSQSPSNKVTEKGKDVELRCDPISGHTALYWYRQSLGQGLEFLIYFQGNSAPDKSGLPSDRFSAERTGGSVSTLTIQRTQQEDSAVYLCASSLGGQRLPYEQYFGPGTRLTVT.

There are a few counts of this clone. This chain links TRBV18 with TRBJ2-6; a possible D gene is TRBD2 (7 bases). This CDR3 has 18 amino acids. The ends were cut back, 3 bases at V and 3 bases at J, with 18 bases in the middle. CDR1 and CDR2 from the germline V gene are KGHSH and LQKENI. CDR3 sequence (DNA): TGTGCCAGCTCACCGCTCGAGGGAGGGGGTCTTGGGGCCAACGTCCTGACTTTC. Residues: CASSPLEGGGLGANVLTF.

The chain uses TRBV5-4 and TRBJ1-6, with a possible D match to TRBD1 (5 bases). CDR1 SGHNT and CDR2 YYREEE come from the germline V gene (reference sequence). The V and J ends lost 7 bases and 8 bases respectively, with 13 bases between them. The CDR3 consists of 13 residues. The CDR3 loop is CASGGGLDSPLHF. CDR3 DNA sequence: TGTGCCAGCGGGGGGGGTTTGGATTCACCCCTCCACTTT.

The chain has TRBV3-1 (or the pseudogene TRBV3-2) and TRBJ2-3; 7 bases align to TRBD2. The V gene's germline CDR1 is LGHDT and CDR2 YNNKEL (reference sequence). This CDR3 comprises 18 residues. J was trimmed by 7 bases and V by 3 bases; bases with no gene match: 19. CDR3 in amino acids: CASSQSSTSRALLHTQYF. DNA for the CDR3: TGTGCCAGCAGCCAGTCATCGACTAGCCGGGCCTTACTGCATACGCAGTATTTT.

The chain is built from TRBV7-8 and TRBJ2-1; D might be TRBD2 (6 bases). V was pared by 5 bases and J by 4 bases, with 18 bases between. Germline V gene data show CDR1 as SGHVS and CDR2 as FQNEAQ. The CDR3 contains 16 residues. CDR3 in amino acids: CASSALGTRTYNEQFF. CDR3 sequence (DNA): TGTGCCAGCAGCGCCCTCGGGACTCGAACATACAATGAGCAGTTCTTC.

J is TRBJ2-1 and V is TRBV18, with 11 bases aligning to TRBD2. This CDR3 region has 15 residues. CDR1 KGHSH and CDR2 LQKENI come from the germline V gene. V shed 4 bases, J shed 6 bases, and the junction held 5 bases outside the gene matches. The CDR3 loop is CASSLGTSGLNEQFF. CDR3 sequence (DNA): TGTGCCAGCTCACTGGGGACTAGCGGACTCAATGAGCAGTTCTTC.

This clone was counted a few times. The rearrangement links TRBV29-1 to TRBJ1-1, with D uncertain. This CDR3 region has 12 residues. V was cut by 4 bases and J by 1 base, with 7 bases left in between. In germline, CDR1 is SQVTM, CDR2 ANQGSEA. The DNA for the CDR3 is TGCAGCGTTGCGACTGGGAACACTGAAGCTTTCTTT. It specifies CSVATGNTEAFF.

The CDR3 loop reads CASSLPLFSSGELFF. The CDR3 nucleotides are TGTGCCAGCAGCTTGCCGCTATTTAGTTCCGGGGAGCTGTTTTTT. This sequence joins TRBV5-4 and TRBJ2-2; no firm D call. CDR3 length: 15 amino acids. Per germline, CDR1 SGHNT and CDR2 YYREEE (reference sequence). V lost 1 base and J lost 6, with 13 bases in between.

The gene calls are TRBV7-6 and TRBJ2-1; possibly TRBD1 or TRBD2 for D (6 bases each). Trimming removed 5 bases from V and 13 bases from J, with 12 bases in between. Per germline, CDR1 SGHVS and CDR2 FNYEAQ. This CDR3 has 11 residues. The CDR3 is CASSLGGNQFF. The CDR3, as DNA: TGTGCCAGCAGCCTAGGGGGGAACCAGTTCTTC.

The chain recombines TRBV19 with TRBJ2-6, with D hard to call. CDR1 is LNHDA and CDR2 is SQIVND in the germline V gene (reference sequence). Trimming took off 3 bases at V and 6 bases at J, with 3 bases between the two ends. CDR3 length: 12 residues. The CDR3 DNA is TGTGCCAGTAGTATGGAGGCCAACGTCCTGACTTTC. The encoded protein is CASSMEANVLTF.

The chain links TRBV5-1 to TRBJ2-7; perhaps TRBD2 as D (6 bases). CDR1 is SGHRS and CDR2 is YFSETQ in the germline V gene. The ends were cut back, 3 bases at V and 6 bases at J, with 19 bases in the middle. The CDR3 has 15 residues. The CDR3 protein is CASSYRDSPLSEQYF. The CDR3 nucleotides read TGCGCCAGCAGCTACCGGGACTCACCACTCTCCGAGCAGTACTTC.